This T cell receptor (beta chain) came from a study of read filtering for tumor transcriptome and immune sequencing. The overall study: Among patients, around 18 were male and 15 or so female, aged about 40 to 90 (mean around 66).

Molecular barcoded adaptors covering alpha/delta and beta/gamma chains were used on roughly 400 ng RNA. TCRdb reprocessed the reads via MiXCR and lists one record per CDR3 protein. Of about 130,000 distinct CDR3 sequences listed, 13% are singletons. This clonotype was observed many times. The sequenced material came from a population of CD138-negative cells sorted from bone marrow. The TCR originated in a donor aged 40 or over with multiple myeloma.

CDR3 residues: CASSQEGAGGPLSEQFF. DNA for the CDR3: TGTGCCAGCAGCCAAGAGGGGGCGGGGGGGCCGTTAAGTGAGCAGTTCTTC. This chain links TRBV3-1 with TRBJ2-1; TRBD2 matches 9 bases. V was clipped by 0 bases and J by 9 bases; unmatched bases: 12. In germline, CDR1 is LGHDT, CDR2 YNNKEL (reference sequence). This CDR3 comprises 17 residues.